The clone carrying this T cell receptor (beta chain) occurred a few times. Antigen: not known. The sample originates from a study of blood T cells in healthy people across ages. Individuals who donated were healthy Caucasians from Russia aged roughly 6 to 95. Whenever a sample was processed, at least 6 million PBMCs were isolated. Notes on the study in general: In the absence of known donor CMV status, changes in expanded clonotypes were possibly confounded.

Primed by a sample-barcoded 5' primer and a J-beta primer mix, a second PCR proceeded for roughly 7 to 11 cycles. There were at least 2.5 million CDR3-containing paired-end reads obtained from each sample. TCRdb itself ran the 5' RACE reads through MiXCR, one entry per CDR3 protein. The data hold fewer than 750,000 distinct CDR3 sequences, with 40% to 50% observed a single time. V lost 6 bases to trimming and J lost 9 bases, with 11 bases between them. Per germline, CDR1 WSHSY and CDR2 SAAADI. There are 11 residues in the CDR3. This chain uses TRBV10-2 with TRBJ2-5, with D possibly matching TRBD2 (5 bases). The source of this sequence is a man at least 80 years old in good health. Material for sequencing was blood. Here the CDR3 reads CASRAVGAQYF. In nucleotides, the CDR3 is TGCGCCAGCAGGGCGGTCGGGGCCCAGTACTTC.